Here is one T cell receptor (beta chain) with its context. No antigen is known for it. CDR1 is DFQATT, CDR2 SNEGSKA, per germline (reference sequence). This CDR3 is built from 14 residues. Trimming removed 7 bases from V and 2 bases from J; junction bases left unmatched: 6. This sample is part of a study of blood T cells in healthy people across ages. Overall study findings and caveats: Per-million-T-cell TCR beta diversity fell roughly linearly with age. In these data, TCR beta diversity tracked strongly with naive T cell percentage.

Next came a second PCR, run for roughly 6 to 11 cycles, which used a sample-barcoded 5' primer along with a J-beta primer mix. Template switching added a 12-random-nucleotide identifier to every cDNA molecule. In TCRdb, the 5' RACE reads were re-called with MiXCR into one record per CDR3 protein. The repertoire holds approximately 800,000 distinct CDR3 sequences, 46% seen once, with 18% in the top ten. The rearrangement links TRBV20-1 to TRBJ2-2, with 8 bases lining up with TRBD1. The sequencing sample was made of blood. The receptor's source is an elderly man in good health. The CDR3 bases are TGCAGTGTTACGGACAGGGTAAACACCGGGGAGCTGTTTTTT. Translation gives CSVTDRVNTGELFF.